At least ten counts were recorded for the clone carrying this T cell receptor (beta chain). The study drew participants aged about 18 to 89 years from roughly 25 US areas. This specimen belongs to a study of blood T cell repertoires in COVID-19. Study information: The study drew acute and convalescent COVID-19 samples from the United States, Italy and Spain.

The V gene's germline CDR1 is SGHRS and CDR2 YFSETQ. The CDR3 is 12 amino acids. V was shortened by 0 bases and J by 11 bases, with 11 bases between the two germline ends. Original methodology: Reference gene primer amplification in the assay estimated nucleated cell counts. Profiled with immunoSEQ multiplex PCR; TCRdb holds only in-frame clones, not every one. That table is the source of V, J and clone size, and D and trimming were worked out from the DNA. The sample yields 380,000 or so clones, around nine tenths seen once. Sequencing used PBMCs or T cells enriched from blood (not recorded which). The clonotype was recovered from a woman in her twenties or thirties with acute COVID-19. The V call is TRBV5-1, the J call TRBJ2-5, with TRBD1 as a possible D gene (5 bases). CDR3: CASSLDRIEQYF. Here the CDR3 DNA reads TGCGCCAGCAGCTTGGACAGGATTGAACAGTACTTC.